This T cell receptor beta chain comes out of a study of tumor-infiltrating lymphocytes in oesophageal squamous cell carcinoma. Ten or more counts support this clonotype. TCRdb passed the PCR reads through MiXCR, listing each CDR3 protein once. Of around 6,200 distinct CDR3 sequences listed, roughly 15% are singletons. This CDR3 has 14 residues. Deletions cut 4 bases from V and 2 bases from J, with 10 bases between. Per the germline V gene, CDR1 is SGHDT and CDR2 is YYEEEE. Specimen: esophageal tumor tissue. This sequence was found in a male donor with esophageal squamous cell carcinoma. The V call is TRBV5-6, the J call TRBJ1-5; D unclear. CDR3 coding DNA: TGTGCCAGCAGCCACGGAAGGGGCAATCAGCCCCAGCATTTT. Translated, it gives CASSHGRGNQPQHF. The full variable domain, in which reference TRBV5-6 and TRBJ1-5 provide the parts outside the CDR3, is DAGVTQSPTHLIKTRGQQVTLRCSPKSGHDTVSWYQQALGQGPQFIFQYYEEEERQRGNFPDRFSGHQFPNYSSELNVNALLLGDSALYLCASSHGRGNQPQHFGDGTRLSIL.